This T cell receptor beta chain appears in the sequencing data of a study of response to subunit inactivated influenza vaccine. Germline V gene lookup returns CDR1 SGHTA and CDR2 FQGNSA. V trimming: 6 bases; J trimming: 5 bases; junction bases outside the gene matches: 9. The CDR3 length is 16 residues. Study-wide results and limits: Authors suggested few new T cells are recruited by each seasonal influenza vaccination.

TCRdb called the RT-PCR reads again in MiXCR, with one record for every CDR3 protein. The sample includes around 520,000 distinct CDR3 sequences, roughly 27% seen only once; the top ten take under 2.5%. A note on this clonotype: Antigen: not known.

V is TRBV7-2 and J is TRBJ2-1, with 11 bases identical to TRBD2. The source is a man aged 50 to 60 who received an inactivated influenza vaccine. The sample here was CD4+ T cells sorted from PBMCs, taken approximately 5 days after vaccination. The CDR3 DNA sequence: TGTGCCAGCAGGTATAGCGGGGGGGCGGAGGACAATGAGCAGTTCTTC. Protein product: CASRYSGGAEDNEQFF.